The present TCR beta chain was sequenced within a study of cytomegalovirus exposure and HLA in healthy donors. About the research overall: The same platform was used for the roughly 110 validation repertoires as for the roughly 670 first-cohort repertoires, as reported in a later analysis.

V was clipped by 0 bases and J by 4 bases, with 12 bases between them. Germline V lookup: CDR1 PRHDT, CDR2 FYEKMQ (reference sequence). This CDR3 is built from 15 residues. Note on this clone: Its antigen is still unknown.

Points from the study as a whole: Roughly 170 TCR beta chains were listed as cytomegalovirus-associated.

The assay was immunoSEQ multiplex PCR, and TCRdb's table has in-frame clones only and misses some. Seen here are about 200,000 clones, 70% to 90% observed once, and the top ten hold around 5.4%. Material for sequencing was PBMCs. The chain carries TRBV13 and TRBJ1-2; no reliable D call. The receptor's source is a woman aged 18-29 years in good health and CMV-seronegative. The CDR3 DNA reads as TGTGCCAGCAGCTTAGGTATGACCTACGCCTATGGCTACACCTTC. Translation gives CASSLGMTYAYGYTF. Based on the CDR3 plus reference TRBV13 and TRBJ1-2, the full variable domain is AAGVIQSPRHLIKEKRETATLKCYPIPRHDTVYWYQQGPGQDPQFLISFYEKMQSDKGSIPDRFSAQQFSDYHSELNMSSLELGDSALYFCASSLGMTYAYGYTFGSGTRLTVV.